This T cell receptor (beta chain) was recorded in a study of blood T cell repertoires in COVID-19. From germline, CDR1 is SGHRS and CDR2 YFSETQ. V lost 1 base and J lost 2, with 19 bases in between. The CDR3 length is 18 residues. Living in roughly 25 US areas, the participants were between roughly 18 and 95 years of age. Cohort 3 donors were reported recovered after two negative PCRs, clearance, or symptom resolution. Only in-frame clones appear in the TCRdb table, and some are missing; sequencing was by immunoSEQ multiplex PCR. The table records a few hundred thousand clones, over 75% of them present only once.

The rearrangement joins TRBV5-1 to TRBJ2-1; D is unresolved. Sequencing used PBMCs or T cells enriched from blood (not recorded which). The TCR originated in a middle-aged man who had recovered from COVID-19. CDR3: CASSLPGVLTSTYNEQFF. The CDR3 bases are TGCGCCAGCAGCTTGCCCGGAGTTCTCACCTCGACCTACAATGAGCAGTTCTTC.